Detailed here is one T cell receptor beta chain. CD8+ and CD4+ T cells circulating in blood were sequenced for TCR beta. It was with random hexamers that 0.5 to 1 ug RNA was reverse transcribed. The immunoSEQ assay covered 54 Vbeta and 13 Jbeta segments for CDR3. MiXCR was run by TCRdb on the immunoSEQ multiplex PCR reads, yielding one entry per CDR3 protein. The sample includes fewer than 200,000 distinct CDR3 sequences, around nine tenths seen only once; the top ten take 0.075% to 0.095%. V was clipped by 5 bases and J by 1 base, with 11 bases between them. The CDR3 sequence is 14 residues long. CDR1 is MDHEN, CDR2 SYDVKM, per germline. The data derive from a study of CD8 T cells in Susac syndrome. Study background: There were about six sequenced Susac syndrome patients with active disease and eight or nine in remission.

The V gene is TRBV28, the J gene TRBJ1-2; no definite D call. The sequenced material came from CD4+ T cells from PBMCs. The sequence derives from a human donor with Susac syndrome. The CDR3 nucleotides are TGTGCCAGCAGTCCCGGAACAGTTAACTATGGCTACACCTTC. This translates into CASSPGTVNYGYTF.